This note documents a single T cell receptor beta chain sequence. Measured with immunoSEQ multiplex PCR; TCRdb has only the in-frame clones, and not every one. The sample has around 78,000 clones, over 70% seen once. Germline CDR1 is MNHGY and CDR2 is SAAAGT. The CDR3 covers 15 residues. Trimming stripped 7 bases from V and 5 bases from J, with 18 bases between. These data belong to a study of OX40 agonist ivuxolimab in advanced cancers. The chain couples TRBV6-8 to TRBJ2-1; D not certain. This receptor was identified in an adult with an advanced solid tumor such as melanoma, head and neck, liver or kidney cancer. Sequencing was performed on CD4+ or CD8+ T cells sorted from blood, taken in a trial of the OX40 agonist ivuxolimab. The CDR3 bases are TGTGCCAGCACGCTGCGATATCCAAGAGACAATGAGCAGTTCTTC. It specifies CASTLRYPRDNEQFF.